A single sample gave rise to the 8 T cell receptor beta chains below, sequenced in a study of OX40 agonist ivuxolimab in advanced cancers. Preparation of the library involved the immunoSEQ multiplex PCR assay. The source is immuneACCESS, and TCRdb retained only in-frame sequences with V and J called. Part of the clones is not carried over; for the studies checked, unresolved V genes explain less than half of this, and the remainder is unexplained. Present in this sample are roughly 60,000 clones, 90% to 95% of which were seen just once. The top ten clonotypes cover 3.8% of the sample. Sequenced here: CD4+ or CD8+ T cells sorted from blood, sampled in a trial of the OX40 agonist ivuxolimab. These receptors all stem from an adult with an advanced solid tumor such as melanoma, head and neck, liver or kidney cancer.

The J gene is TRBJ2-7, the V gene TRBV6-5; D unresolved. Per germline, CDR1 MNHEY and CDR2 SVGAGI. This CDR3 is 14 amino acids long. V lost 6 bases and J 5 bases, leaving 17 bases between the germline ends. The CDR3 is CASRTAERGNEQYF. The CDR3 bases are TGTGCCAGCAGGACGGCGGAAAGAGGTAACGAGCAGTACTTC.

V usage is TRBV21-1 and J usage is TRBJ2-3; the tabulated D call, TRBD2, remains unverified against the DNA. TRBV21-1 is termed a pseudogene. The CDR3 spans 17 residues. CDR3 DNA: TGTGCCAGCACCCCAGGAAAGAGAAGCGGAGGCACAGATACGCAGTATTTT. Amino acid sequence: CASTPGKRSGGTDTQYF.

This clone was seen a single time. This sequence joins TRBV10-2 and TRBJ2-2; 12 positions agree with TRBD2. The CDR3 extends over 22 amino acids. Germline assignment: CDR1 WSHSY and CDR2 SAAADI. The J segment lost 6 bases and the V segment lost 0 bases, leaving 20 bases of the junction unmatched. In nucleotides, the CDR3 is TGCGCCAGCAGTGAGTCGTTCGGCCTCAGGACTAGCGGGAACGAAGGAGCCGGGGAGCTGTTTTTT. It is translated as CASSESFGLRTSGNEGAGELFF.

The chain employs TRBV21-1 and TRBJ2-6. TRBV21-1 is classified as a pseudogene. The CDR3 sequence is 17 residues long. The CDR3 DNA follows: TGTGCCAGCACCCACCGGGACGCTGACTCTGGGGCCAACGTCCTGACTTTC. Its translation is CASTHRDADSGANVLTF.

This clone was observed at least ten times. The gene calls are TRBV14 and TRBJ2-2; D is ambiguous. The germline V gene encodes CDR1 SGHDN and CDR2 FVKESK. Trimming stripped 1 base from V and 6 bases from J, with 6 bases between. The CDR3 consists of 13 residues. This chain's CDR3 is CASSQAGSGELFF. The CDR3 DNA sequence: TGTGCCAGCAGCCAAGCAGGCTCCGGGGAGCTGTTTTTT.

The V and J genes are TRBV28 and TRBJ2-7; possible D gene TRBD2, 5 bases. Looked up from germline, CDR1 is MDHEN and CDR2 is SYDVKM. The CDR3 contains 14 residues. Trimming stripped 2 bases from V and 5 bases from J, with 13 bases between. The CDR3 loop reads CASSLLATPDEQYF. CDR3 bases: TGTGCCAGCAGTTTACTAGCCACCCCGGACGAGCAGTACTTC.

The sample holds a few counts of this clone. The gene calls are TRBV28 and TRBJ2-1; D gene unclear. The CDR3 has 14 residues. The germline gives CDR1 MDHEN, CDR2 SYDVKM. The V end was cut by 5 bases, the J end by 7 bases, with 15 bases between. The CDR3 loop reads CASSPPTPLNEQFF. The CDR3 DNA sequence: TGTGCCAGCAGTCCCCCGACCCCCCTTAATGAGCAGTTCTTC.

The V and J genes are TRBV10-1 and TRBJ2-7, with unresolved D. V dropped 6 bases and J dropped 3 bases, with 12 bases sitting between them. This CDR3 is 13 amino acids long. Germline CDR1 reads WNHNN; CDR2 reads SYGVQD (reference sequence). CDR3 nucleotides: TGCGCCAGCAGGGTCACCGAATACTACGAGCAGTACTTC. This sequence encodes CASRVTEYYEQYF.